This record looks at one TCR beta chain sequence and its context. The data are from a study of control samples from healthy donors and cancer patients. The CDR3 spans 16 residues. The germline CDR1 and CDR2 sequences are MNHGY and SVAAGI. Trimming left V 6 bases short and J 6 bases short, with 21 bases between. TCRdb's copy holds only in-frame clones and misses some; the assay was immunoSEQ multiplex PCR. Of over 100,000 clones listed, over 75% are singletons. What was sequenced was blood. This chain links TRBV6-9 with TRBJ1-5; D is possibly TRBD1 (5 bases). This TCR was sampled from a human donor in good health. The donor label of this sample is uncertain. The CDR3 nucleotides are TGTGCCAGCAGCCGCGCTTGGGGGGAAGCGGGTCAGCCCCAGCATTTT. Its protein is CASSRAWGEAGQPQHF.